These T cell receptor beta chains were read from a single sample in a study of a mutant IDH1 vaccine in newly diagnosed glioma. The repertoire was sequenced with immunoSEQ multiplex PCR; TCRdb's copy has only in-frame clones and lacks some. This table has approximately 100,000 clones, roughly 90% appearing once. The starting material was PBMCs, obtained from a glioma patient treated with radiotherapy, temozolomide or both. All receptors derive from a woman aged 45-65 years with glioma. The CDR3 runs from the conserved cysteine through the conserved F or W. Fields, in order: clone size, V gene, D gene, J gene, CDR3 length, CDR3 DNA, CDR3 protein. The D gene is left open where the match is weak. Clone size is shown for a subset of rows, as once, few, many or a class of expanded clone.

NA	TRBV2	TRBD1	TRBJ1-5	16	TGTGCCAGCAGGATGACAGGGGTATTCAGCAATCAGCCCCAGCATTTT	CASRMTGVFSNQPQHF
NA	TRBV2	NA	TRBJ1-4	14	TGTGCCAGCACCCGTCAGGGGACTAATGAAAAACTGTTTTTT	CASTRQGTNEKLFF
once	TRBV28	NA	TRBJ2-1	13	TGTGCCAGCAGTTTAACAGAGCCCCATGAGCAGTTCTTC	CASSLTEPHEQFF
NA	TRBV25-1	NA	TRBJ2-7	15	TGTGCCAGCAGTGGGAAACCTACTAGGGGCTACGAGCAGTACTTC	CASSGKPTRGYEQYF
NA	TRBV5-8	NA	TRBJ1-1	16	TGTGCCAGCAGCTCGGGACGGCTCCACTCGAACACTGAAGCTTTCTTT	CASSSGRLHSNTEAFF
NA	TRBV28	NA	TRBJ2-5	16	TGTGCCAGCAGTTTGATCGGGAACCCGCGTCAAGAGACCCAGTACTTC	CASSLIGNPRQETQYF
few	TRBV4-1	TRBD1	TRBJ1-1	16	TGCGCCAGCAGCCAGCACAAGGGACAGAGGAACACTGAAGCTTTCTTT	CASSQHKGQRNTEAFF
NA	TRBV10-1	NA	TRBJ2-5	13	TGCGCCAGCAGTGACGGGGTCCAAGAGACCCAGTACTTC	CASSDGVQETQYF
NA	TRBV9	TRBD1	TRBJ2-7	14	TGTGCCAGCACCCCGGGACAGGGGGCTTACGAGCAGTACTTC	CASTPGQGAYEQYF
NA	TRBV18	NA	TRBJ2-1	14	TGTGCCAGCTCACCACCCCCAGGATACAATGAGCAGTTCTTC	CASSPPPGYNEQFF